The source of this T cell receptor beta chain is a study of T cells after yellow fever vaccination (dated by TCRdb to about 2019). Regarding the research as a whole: The SMART-Seq v4 Ultra Low Input RNA kit was used to prepare libraries from fractions with low cell numbers. To follow T-cell clones before and after primary and booster YFV17D yellow fever vaccination, bulk TCR alpha and beta repertoires were sequenced over time. Two healthy male donors, one aged 18 to 30 and one aged 30 to 40 years, were included in the cohort. Blood was collected at multiple timepoints before and after primary and secondary immunization, and bulk PBMC replicates and cell subsets were isolated.

From cysteine to phenylalanine, the CDR3 is 13 amino acids long. Here the CDR3 DNA is all that survives: 39 bases in frame from base 1. CDR1 and CDR2, per the germline V gene (reference sequence), are MNHNY and SVGAGI. V is cut by 6 bases and J by 5 bases, and the space between the germline ends is 11 bases. This clonotype was detected a few times. What this receptor recognizes is not known. Per-base qualities were not stored, and no clone one base away is much larger. TCR cDNA was synthesized by 5'RACE template switching, which introduced a universal primer site and unique molecular identifiers. Priming for cDNA synthesis came from both the TCR alpha and TCR beta constant segments. Library amplification involved two PCR steps, and the second step added sample barcodes and sequencing adapters. Libraries were sequenced on Illumina HiSeq 2500 (2x100 bp) or NovaSeq (2x150 bp). On the study's bioinformatics: Demultiplexing of reads and collapsing into UMI consensus sequences were performed with MIGEC, and V(D)J alignment was carried out with MiXCR. Using edgeR on replicate PBMC samples, clonotypes were called vaccine-responding if FDR was below 0.01 and the log2 fold change was above 5 up to day 15. Each bulk clonotype received a CD4 or CD8 identity based on whether the sequenced CD4 or CD8 repertoire contained that clonotype at higher abundance. TCRdb itself trimmed the public reads at Q25 with fastp, ran MiXCR and retained productive beta chains. Rows merge per CDR3 protein into single entries with the most common DNA and genes. These V and J calls originate from TCRdb's pipeline instead of the authors' own analysis. The sample table lists some 600,000 distinct CDR3 sequences, 17% of them with a count of one. The ten top clones hold around a sixth of the sample.

This specimen's treatment or condition label, interpreted: live attenuated yellow fever vaccine strain. At every blood-draw timepoint, two biological replicates of bulk PBMCs were collected. A standard Ficoll-Paque protocol was used to isolate PBMCs from peripheral blood. TriZol was used to extract RNA from bulk PBMCs, CD4 and CD8 fractions, and dextramer-positive and dextramer-negative fractions. General study outcomes and caveats: Because the study included only a couple of donors, the extent to which the findings can be generalized is limited. Because abundant contaminating clonotypes from the bulk population could be contained in FACS-sorted repertoires, computational filtering was required. After the booster, most clones that had expanded after primary vaccination were detected again (approximately 95% of CD4 and 88% of CD8), suggesting broad maintenance of memory. A small fraction of clonotypes appeared in both the CD4 and CD8 compartments, likely as a result of convergent recombination. Compared with the primary T-cell response, the secondary T-cell response was faster but weaker, reaching its peak on day 5 rather than on day 15.

This receptor was identified in a man between 18 and 35 years old who received the YFV17D yellow fever vaccine. The sequence links TRBV6-6 to TRBJ2-1, and the D gene may be TRBD1, 7 bases matching. The sequencing used PBMCs, collected around 5 days after the first yellow fever vaccination. The nucleotides are TGTGCCAGCAGGGAGGGGGCCAACAATGAGCAGTTCTTC. This gives the protein CASREGANNEQFF.